The present T cell receptor beta chain was sequenced within a study of graft-versus-host responses after intestinal transplantation. Study details: Each patient got anti-thymocyte globulin induction, then tacrolimus and steroids for around three years.

Germline lookup yields CDR1 SGHAT and CDR2 FQNNGV. CDR3 length: 14 residues. Study results and caveats: High graft-versus-host to host-versus-graft T cell clonal ratios marked allografts of patients with graft-donor macrochimerism.

On this clone: Its antigen is as yet unknown.

Only in-frame clones appear in the TCRdb table, and some are missing; sequencing was by immunoSEQ multiplex PCR. The sample consists of more than 100,000 clones, over 85% of them appearing once. The clonotype comes from a human donor who received an intestinal transplant. The sequences come from unstimulated CD8+ T cells sorted from spleen or lymph node cells, collected before intestinal transplant. This chain joins TRBV11-2 and TRBJ2-5, with 10 bases matching TRBD1. The DNA end lines up better with TRBJ2-7; the J call may be wrong. The CDR3 loop is CASSLGTGGYEQYF. The CDR3 DNA reads TGTGCCAGCAGCTTAGGGACAGGGGGCTACGAGCAGTACTTC.